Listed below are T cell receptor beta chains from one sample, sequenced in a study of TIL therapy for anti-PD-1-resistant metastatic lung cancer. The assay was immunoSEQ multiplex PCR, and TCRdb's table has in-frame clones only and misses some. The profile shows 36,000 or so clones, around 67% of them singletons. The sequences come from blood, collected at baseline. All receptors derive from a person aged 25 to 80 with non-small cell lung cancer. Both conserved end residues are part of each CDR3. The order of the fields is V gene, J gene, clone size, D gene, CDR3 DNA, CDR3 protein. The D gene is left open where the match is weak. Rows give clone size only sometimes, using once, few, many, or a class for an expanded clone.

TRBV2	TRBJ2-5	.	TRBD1	TGTGCCAGCACCGGGGACAGACAAGAGACCCAGTACTTC	CASTGDRQETQYF
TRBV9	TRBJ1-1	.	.	TGTGCCAGCAGCGTAGGGGGGGCTTGGAACACTGAAGCTTTCTTT	CASSVGGAWNTEAFF
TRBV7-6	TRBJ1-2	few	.	TGTGCCAGCAGCTTACTTAGGGACGGCCCTATCTACACCTTC	CASSLLRDGPIYTF
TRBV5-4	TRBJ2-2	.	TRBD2	TGTGCCAGCAGCTTGGACGGGGGGGCGAACGGGGAGCTGTTTTTT	CASSLDGGANGELFF
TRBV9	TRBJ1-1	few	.	TGTGCCAGCAGCGTAGATTACGGAAACACTGAAGCTTTCTTT	CASSVDYGNTEAFF
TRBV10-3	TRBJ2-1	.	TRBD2	TGTGCCGCCTCCGGGACTAGCGGATCCAATGAGCAGTTCTTC	CAASGTSGSNEQFF
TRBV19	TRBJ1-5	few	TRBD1	TGTGCCAGTAGCCAAGGGGGCCTCGGCAATCAGCCCCAGCATTTT	CASSQGGLGNQPQHF
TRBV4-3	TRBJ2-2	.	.	TGCGCCAGCAGCCAAGATCAGGTGCCCACCGGGGAGCTGTTTTTT	CASSQDQVPTGELFF
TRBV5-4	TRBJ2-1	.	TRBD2	TGTGCCAGCACCATTAGCGGGAGTTCCTACAATGAGCAGTTCTTC	CASTISGSSYNEQFF
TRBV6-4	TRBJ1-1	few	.	TGTGCCAGCAGCCTTAGAATGAACACTGAAGCTTTCTTT	CASSLRMNTEAFF
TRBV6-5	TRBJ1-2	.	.	TGTGCCAGCAGTTCGGACCTTAGCCCTTATCAGGCTGGCTACACCTTC	CASSSDLSPYQAGYTF
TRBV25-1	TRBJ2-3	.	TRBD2	TGTGCCAGCAGTGCCGCTAGCGGGAGGGCCGAGATCCCGCAGTATTTT	CASSAASGRAEIPQYF
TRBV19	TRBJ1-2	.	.	TGTGCCAGTACCTTTACGTCCTACTATGGCTACACCTTC	CASTFTSYYGYTF
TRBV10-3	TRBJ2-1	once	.	TGTGCCATCAGTGACCAGGGGCGGCGCTCCTACAATGAGCAGTTCTTC	CAISDQGRRSYNEQFF
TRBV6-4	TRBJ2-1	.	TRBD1	TGTGCCAGCAGTGGACAGGGGGACTACAATGAGCAGTTCTTC	CASSGQGDYNEQFF
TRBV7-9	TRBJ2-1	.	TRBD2	TGTGCCAGCAGCCCAGGTAGCGGGATAGGCAATGAGCAGTTCTTC	CASSPGSGIGNEQFF
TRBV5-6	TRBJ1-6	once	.	TGTGCCAGCAGCGGGGACTGGGGTAATTCACCCCTCCACTTT	CASSGDWGNSPLHF
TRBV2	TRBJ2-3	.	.	TGTGCCAGACGGGTTATGCCCACAGATACGCAGTATTTT	CARRVMPTDTQYF
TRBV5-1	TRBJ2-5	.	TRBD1	TGCGCCAGCACAGGGGGCGGGGAGACCCAGTACTTC	CASTGGGETQYF
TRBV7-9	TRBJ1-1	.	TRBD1	TGTGCCAGCAGCTTGAGCATGGGACAGGGCGACACTGAAGCTTTCTTT	CASSLSMGQGDTEAFF
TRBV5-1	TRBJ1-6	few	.	TGCGCCAGCAGCTTCGGACTCGAACCAGGGGATAATTCACCCCTCCACTTT	CASSFGLEPGDNSPLHF
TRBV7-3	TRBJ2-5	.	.	TGTGCCAGCAGCTTAGGGTTGATGGGGGTCCAAGAGACCCAGTACTTC	CASSLGLMGVQETQYF
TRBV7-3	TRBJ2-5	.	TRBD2	TGTGCCAGCAGCATTAGCGGGGGGGCCGGAGAGACCCAGTACTTC	CASSISGGAGETQYF
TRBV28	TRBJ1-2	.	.	TGTGCCAGCAAAGCGGGGGCAGAGCATGGCTACACCTTC	CASKAGAEHGYTF
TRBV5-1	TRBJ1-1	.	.	TGCGCCAGCAGCCCAAACGGGTTGGCAAACACTGAAGCTTTCTTT	CASSPNGLANTEAFF
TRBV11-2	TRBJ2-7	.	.	TGTGCCAGCAGTCCCGGGGGATACTACGAGCAGTACTTC	CASSPGGYYEQYF
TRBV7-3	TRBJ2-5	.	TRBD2	TGTGCCAGCAGCTTAGTGGGACTAGCGGGAGGGCCCGGGACGCCCCAGTACTTC	CASSLVGLAGGPGTPQYF
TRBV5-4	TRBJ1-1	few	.	TGTGCCAGCAGCACCGGACAGAAGGACACTGAAGCTTTCTTT	CASSTGQKDTEAFF
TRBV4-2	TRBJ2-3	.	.	TGTGCCAGCAGCCAAGATGGGGCGGGGTCTAGCACAGATACGCAGTATTTT	CASSQDGAGSSTDTQYF
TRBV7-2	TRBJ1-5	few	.	TGTGCCAGCAGCTTAGGGGCAAGCAATCAGCCCCAGCATTTT	CASSLGASNQPQHF
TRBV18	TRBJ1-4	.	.	TGTGCCAGCTCACCAAGGCAGCAGGGCGATGAAAAACTGTTTTTT	CASSPRQQGDEKLFF
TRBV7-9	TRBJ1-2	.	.	TGTGCCAGCAGCCACATGGACGGGTTCTATGGCTACACCTTC	CASSHMDGFYGYTF
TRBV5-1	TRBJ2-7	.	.	TGCGCCAGCAGCTTGGAATCCTACGAGCAGTACTTC	CASSLESYEQYF
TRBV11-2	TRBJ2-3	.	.	TGTGCCAGCAGCCCCCCGGTGGGCGGAGATACGCAGTATTTT	CASSPPVGGDTQYF
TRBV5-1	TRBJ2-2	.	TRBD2	TGCGCCACCAAGACTAGCGGGGGGAACACCGGGGAGCTGTTTTTT	CATKTSGGNTGELFF
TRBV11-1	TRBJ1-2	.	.	TGTGCCAGCAGCCTCGGGCCCTCCTATGGCTACACCTTC	CASSLGPSYGYTF
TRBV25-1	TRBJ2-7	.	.	TGTGCCAGCAGTGAAAAAGCCGAGCAGTACTTC	CASSEKAEQYF
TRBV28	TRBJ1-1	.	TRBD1	TGTGCCAGCAGTTTAGACAGGGTGGTCACTGAAGCTTTCTTT	CASSLDRVVTEAFF
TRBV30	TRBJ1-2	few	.	TGTGCCTGGAGTGGCCAGGGAATGAGTTATGGCTACACCTTC	CAWSGQGMSYGYTF
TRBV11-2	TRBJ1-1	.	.	TGTGCCAGCAGCCCCCGCGCTGGAGCTTTCTTT	CASSPRAGAFF
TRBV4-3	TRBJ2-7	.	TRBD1	TGCGCCAGCAGCCCAACCATGGACAGGGGAAATGAGCAGTACTTC	CASSPTMDRGNEQYF
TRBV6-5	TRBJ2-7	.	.	TGTGCCAGCAGCTTATTTCCGGGCTCCCTTTACGAGCAGTACTTC	CASSLFPGSLYEQYF
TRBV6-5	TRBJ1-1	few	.	TGTGCCAGCAGTTTAAGTCGGGGGCAGGATGAAGCTTTCTTT	CASSLSRGQDEAFF
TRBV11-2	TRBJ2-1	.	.	TGTGCCAGCAGCTCGGGGGTCGGAGCCGATGAGCAGTTCTTC	CASSSGVGADEQFF
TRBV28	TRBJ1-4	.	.	TGTGCCAGCAGTTTAGTGGGGTCTTACGAAAAACTGTTTTTT	CASSLVGSYEKLFF
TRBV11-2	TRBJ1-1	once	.	TGTGCCAGCAGCTTATTTTCGGGGGGAGGGGCTTTCTTT	CASSLFSGGGAFF
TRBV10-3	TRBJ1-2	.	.	TGTGCCATCAGTGAGTCGACAGCTAACTATGGCTACACCTTC	CAISESTANYGYTF
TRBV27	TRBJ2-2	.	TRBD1	TGTGCCAGCAGTTTCCCCGGACAGGGGGGCAACACCGGGGAGCTGTTTTTT	CASSFPGQGGNTGELFF
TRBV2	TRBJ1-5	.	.	TGTGCCAGCAGTGCTTTAGCCGGGCCCGCCACTGATAGCAATCAGCCCCAGCATTTT	CASSALAGPATDSNQPQHF
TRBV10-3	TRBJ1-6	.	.	TGTGCCATCACCGAACAGGTTGGGAGTTCACCCCTCCACTTT	CAITEQVGSSPLHF
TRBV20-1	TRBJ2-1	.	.	TGCAGTGCCCTGTGGGGGAATGAGCAGTTCTTC	CSALWGNEQFF
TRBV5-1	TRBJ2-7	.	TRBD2	TGCGCCAGCAGCTTCGGACTAGCGGGAGAGCACTCCTACGAGCAGTACTTC	CASSFGLAGEHSYEQYF
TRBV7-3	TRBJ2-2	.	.	TGTGCCAGCAGCTTACTAGCGCGGACCGGGGAGCTGTTTTTT	CASSLLARTGELFF
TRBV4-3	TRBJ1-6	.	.	TGCGCCAGCAGACAAGAAGTAGGGGGGTTCGCACCCCTCCACTTT	CASRQEVGGFAPLHF
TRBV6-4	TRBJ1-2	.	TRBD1	TGTGCCAGCAGTGACTCAGCGGGACAGGGGGCGAGTGGCTACACCTTC	CASSDSAGQGASGYTF